Each of the 8 T cell receptor beta chains below was sequenced from the same sample in a study of blood T cell repertoires in COVID-19. Method: immunoSEQ multiplex PCR; TCRdb's copy keeps in-frame clones and lacks some. The sample carries fewer than 150,000 clones, about 78% recorded once. Sequencing was done on a sample of peripheral blood. These receptors originate from a man between 60 and 70 years old who had recovered from COVID-19.

The rearrangement links TRBV2 to TRBJ2-7; 9 bases line up with TRBD1. After removal of 8 bases from V and 3 bases from J, the junction contained 5 bases not matched to a gene. The V gene's germline CDR1 is SNHLY and CDR2 FYNNEI. The CDR3 has 13 amino acids. The CDR3 DNA sequence: TGTGCCAGCGGGGGACAGGGTAGCTACGAGCAGTACTTC. Residues: CASGGQGSYEQYF. Looking up the rest from reference TRBV2 and TRBJ2-7 gives the full variable domain: EPEVTQTPSHQVTQMGQEVILRCVPISNHLYFYWYRQILGQKVEFLVSFYNNEISEKSEIFDDQFSVERPDGSNFTLKIRSTKLEDSAMYFCASGGQGSYEQYFGPGTRLTVT.

This clone has just a few counts. The chain combines TRBV2 with TRBJ1-2, with D possibly matching TRBD1 (6 bases). V gave up 2 bases and J gave up 7 bases, with 17 bases separating them. This CDR3 region has 15 residues. Germline V gene lookup returns CDR1 SNHLY and CDR2 FYNNEI. The CDR3 coding sequence is TGTGCCAGCAGTGAAACGGCTTCAGGGGTCAGTGGCTACACCTTC. Protein: CASSETASGVSGYTF. The whole variable domain, filled in from reference TRBV2 and TRBJ1-2, reads EPEVTQTPSHQVTQMGQEVILRCVPISNHLYFYWYRQILGQKVEFLVSFYNNEISEKSEIFDDQFSVERPDGSNFTLKIRSTKLEDSAMYFCASSETASGVSGYTFGSGTRLTVV.

The J gene is TRBJ2-6, the V gene TRBV24-1, with TRBD1 matching over 10 bases. The V segment lost 4 bases and the J segment 2 bases; nucleotides outside the gene matches: 4. Germline V CDR1 and CDR2: KGHDR, SFDVKD. There are 17 residues in the CDR3. The CDR3 sequence is CATSEGQGTPGANVLTF. DNA for the CDR3: TGTGCCACCAGTGAGGGACAGGGGACACCTGGGGCCAACGTCCTGACTTTC.

This chain joins TRBV7-9 and TRBJ2-1; 10 bases fit TRBD2. Unmatched junction bases numbered 6, after V lost 5 bases and J lost 5 bases. This CDR3 contains 15 residues. The germline V gene encodes CDR1 SEHNR and CDR2 FQNEAQ (reference sequence). CDR3 residues: CASSLSSGRNNEQFF. The CDR3, as DNA: TGTGCCAGCAGCCTATCTAGCGGGAGAAACAATGAGCAGTTCTTC. Based on the CDR3 plus reference TRBV7-9 and TRBJ2-1, the full variable domain is DTGVSQNPRHKITKRGQNVTFRCDPISEHNRLYWYRQTLGQGPEFLTYFQNEAQLEKSRLLSDRFSAERPKGSFSTLEIQRTEQGDSAMYLCASSLSSGRNNEQFFGPGTRLTVL.

This clone is a singleton in its sample. V usage is TRBV6-1 and J usage is TRBJ1-1; 7 nucleotides agree with TRBD1. Germline V CDR1 and CDR2: MNHNS, SASEGT. CDR3 length: 15 amino acids. The V segment lost 0 bases and the J segment 7 bases; nucleotides outside the gene matches: 8. The CDR3 nucleotides read TGTGCCAGCAGTGAAGCATACAGGGGCCCCAATGAAGCTTTCTTT. It translates to CASSEAYRGPNEAFF.

The chain couples TRBV7-2 to TRBJ1-5; possible D gene TRBD1, 6 bases. V lost 2 bases and J lost 0, with 8 bases in between. Germline V gives CDR1 SGHTA, CDR2 FQGNSA. This CDR3 is 15 amino acids long. Here the CDR3 DNA reads TGTGCCAGCAGCTTACAAGGGGGTAGCAATCAGCCCCAGCATTTT. It yields the protein CASSLQGGSNQPQHF.

There are many counts of this clone. The chain employs TRBV5-6 and TRBJ2-7, with 7 bases lining up with TRBD2. The germline V gene has CDR1 SGHDT and CDR2 YYEEEE. This CDR3 is 13 amino acids long. V lost 1 base to trimming and J lost 6 bases; unmatched junction nucleotides: 4. The DNA for the CDR3 is TGTGCCAGCAGCTTGAGCGGGATCGGCGAGCAGTACTTC. The encoded protein is CASSLSGIGEQYF.

The chain combines TRBV28 with TRBJ1-5, with a tentative D call TRBD1 (6 bases). Germline lookup yields CDR1 MDHEN and CDR2 SYDVKM. CDR3 length equals 15 residues. Trimming left V 6 bases short and J 5 bases short, with 17 bases between. CDR3 loop: CASSPWGGVDQPQHF. DNA for the CDR3: TGTGCCAGCAGCCCCTGGGGGGGCGTGGATCAGCCCCAGCATTTT.